This record covers a single TCR beta chain. These data belong to a study of cytomegalovirus exposure and HLA in healthy donors. Across the whole study: Previous work identified 100 million or so unique TCR beta sequences from about 179 million T cells.

Germline V CDR1 and CDR2: LGHNA, YSLEER. The CDR3 has 19 amino acids. Unmatched junction bases numbered 13, after V lost 0 bases and J lost 2 bases. PCR primers comprised 60 Vbeta and 13 Jbeta primers. Here immunoSEQ multiplex PCR was the method, and the copy in TCRdb shows in-frame clones only, minus some. The sample has 100,000 to 150,000 clones; approximately 87% are singletons. Sequencing was performed on PBMCs. V is TRBV4-3 and J is TRBJ2-7, with 10 bases matching TRBD2. The TCR was taken from a man aged 40-49 years in good health and CMV-seronegative. The CDR3 spells CASSQDVSGRPLPAYEQYF. The CDR3, as DNA: TGCGCCAGCAGCCAAGATGTTAGCGGGAGGCCCCTTCCCGCCTACGAGCAGTACTTC.